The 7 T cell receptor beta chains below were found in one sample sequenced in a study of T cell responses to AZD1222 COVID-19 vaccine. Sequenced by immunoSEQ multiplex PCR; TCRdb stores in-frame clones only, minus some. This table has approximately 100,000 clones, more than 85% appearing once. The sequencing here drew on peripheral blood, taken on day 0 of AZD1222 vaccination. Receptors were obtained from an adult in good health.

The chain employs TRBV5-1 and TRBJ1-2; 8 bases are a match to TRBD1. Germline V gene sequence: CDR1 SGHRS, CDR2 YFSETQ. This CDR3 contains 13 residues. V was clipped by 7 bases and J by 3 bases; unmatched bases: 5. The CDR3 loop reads CASSRGQDYGYTF. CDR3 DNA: TGCGCCAGCTCCAGGGGGCAGGACTATGGCTACACCTTC.

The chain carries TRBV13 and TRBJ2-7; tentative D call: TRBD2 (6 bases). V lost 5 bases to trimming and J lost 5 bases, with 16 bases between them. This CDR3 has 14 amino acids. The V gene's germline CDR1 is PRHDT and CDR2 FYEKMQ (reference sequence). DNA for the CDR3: TGTGCCAGCAGCCCCGGGGTAGCGGTCCACGAGCAGTACTTC. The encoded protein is CASSPGVAVHEQYF.

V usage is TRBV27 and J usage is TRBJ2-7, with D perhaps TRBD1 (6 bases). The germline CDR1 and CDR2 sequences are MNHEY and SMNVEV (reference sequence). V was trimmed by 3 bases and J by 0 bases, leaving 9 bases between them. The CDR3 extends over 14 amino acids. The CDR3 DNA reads TGTGCCAGCAGTTTTATGGGGGCCTCCTACGAGCAGTACTTC. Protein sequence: CASSFMGASYEQYF.

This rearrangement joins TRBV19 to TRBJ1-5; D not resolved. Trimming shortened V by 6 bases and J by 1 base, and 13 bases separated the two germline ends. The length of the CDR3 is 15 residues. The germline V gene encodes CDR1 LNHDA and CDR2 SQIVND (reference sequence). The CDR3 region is CASSPLVGSNQPQHF. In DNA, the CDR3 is TGTGCCAGTAGCCCACTCGTGGGAAGCAATCAGCCCCAGCATTTT.

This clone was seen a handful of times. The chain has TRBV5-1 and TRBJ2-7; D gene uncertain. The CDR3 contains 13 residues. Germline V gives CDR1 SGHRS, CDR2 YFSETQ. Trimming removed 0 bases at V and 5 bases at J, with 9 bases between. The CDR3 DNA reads TGCGCCAGCAGCTTGGACGTTCAAGACGAGCAGTACTTC. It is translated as CASSLDVQDEQYF.

The CDR3 sequence is CASSDPHRDRGYYGYTF. In DNA form, the CDR3 reads TGTGCCAGTAGTGACCCCCACCGGGACAGGGGCTACTATGGCTACACCTTC. The J gene is TRBJ1-2, the V gene TRBV19, with 10 nucleotides matching TRBD1. After removal of 5 bases from V and 3 bases from J, the junction contained 12 bases not matched to a gene. The CDR3 covers 17 residues. The V gene's germline CDR1 is LNHDA and CDR2 SQIVND (reference sequence).

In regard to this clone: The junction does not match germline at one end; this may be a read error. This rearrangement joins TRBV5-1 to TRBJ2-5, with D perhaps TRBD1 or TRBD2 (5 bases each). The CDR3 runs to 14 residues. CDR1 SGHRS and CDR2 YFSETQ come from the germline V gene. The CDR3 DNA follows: TGCGCCAGCAGTTTGACGGGGCACCAAGGGACCCAGTACTTC. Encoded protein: CASSLTGHQGTQYF.